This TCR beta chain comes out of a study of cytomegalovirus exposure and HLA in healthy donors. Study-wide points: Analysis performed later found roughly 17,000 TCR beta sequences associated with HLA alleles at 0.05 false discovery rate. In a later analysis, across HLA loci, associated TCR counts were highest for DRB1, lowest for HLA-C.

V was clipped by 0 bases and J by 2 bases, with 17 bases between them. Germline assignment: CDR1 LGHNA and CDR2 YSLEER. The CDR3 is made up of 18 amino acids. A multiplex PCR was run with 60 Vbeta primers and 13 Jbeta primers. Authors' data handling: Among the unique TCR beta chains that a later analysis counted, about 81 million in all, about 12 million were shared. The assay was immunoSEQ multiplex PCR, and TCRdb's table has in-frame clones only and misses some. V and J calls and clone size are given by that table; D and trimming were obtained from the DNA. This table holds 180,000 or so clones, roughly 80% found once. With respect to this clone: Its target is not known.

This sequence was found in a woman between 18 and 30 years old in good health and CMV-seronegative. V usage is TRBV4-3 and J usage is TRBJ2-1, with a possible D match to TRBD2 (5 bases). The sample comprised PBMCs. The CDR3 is CASSQEWAGGETYNEQFF. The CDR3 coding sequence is TGCGCCAGCAGCCAAGAGTGGGCGGGTGGGGAAACCTACAATGAGCAGTTCTTC.